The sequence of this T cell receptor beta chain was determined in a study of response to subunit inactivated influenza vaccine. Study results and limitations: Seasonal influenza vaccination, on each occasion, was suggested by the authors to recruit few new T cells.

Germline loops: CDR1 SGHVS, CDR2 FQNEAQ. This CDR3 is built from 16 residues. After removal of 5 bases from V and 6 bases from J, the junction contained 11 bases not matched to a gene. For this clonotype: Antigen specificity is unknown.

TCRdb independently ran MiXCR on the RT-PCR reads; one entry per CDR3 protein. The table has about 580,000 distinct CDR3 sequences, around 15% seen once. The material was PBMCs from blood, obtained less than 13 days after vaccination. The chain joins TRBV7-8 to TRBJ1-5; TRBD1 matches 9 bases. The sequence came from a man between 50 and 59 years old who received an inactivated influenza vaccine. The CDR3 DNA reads TGTGCCAGCAGCCCCCAACAGGGGGCTCTGGGTCAGCCCCAGCATTTT. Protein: CASSPQQGALGQPQHF.